The 21 T cell receptor beta chains given below trace back to one sample, sequenced in a study of T cell repertoires in cytomegalovirus infection. Via MiXCR, TCRdb re-called the reads, giving one row per CDR3 protein. The table records roughly 570,000 distinct CDR3 sequences, 40% of them present only once. Their specific antigens are unknown. The sequences come from cultured PBMCs, collected from culture after CMV antigen stimulation. The receptors were gathered from a human donor in good health (CMV status not recorded). Some clones in this sample may be carry-over from other donors' samples.

The V and J genes are TRBV18 and TRBJ2-7; D perhaps matches TRBD2 (6 bases). Trimming shortened V by 2 bases and J by 7 bases, and 18 bases separated the two germline ends. Germline V gives CDR1 KGHSH, CDR2 LQKENI. This CDR3 is 15 amino acids long. Written as DNA, the CDR3 is TGTGCCAGCTCACCAATCGACGGGGGAGTTGGGGAGCAGTACTTC. Encoded protein: CASSPIDGGVGEQYF. The variable domain in full, with the rest retrieved from reference TRBV18 and TRBJ2-7, is NAGVMQNPRHLVRRRGQEARLRCSPMKGHSHVYWYRQLPEEGLKFMVYLQKENIIDESGMPKERFSAEFPKEGPSILRIQQVVRGDSAAYFCASSPIDGGVGEQYFGPGTRLTVT.

In this sample, this clonotype turned up many times. V is TRBV7-2 and J is TRBJ2-5, with 7 bases that match TRBD2. The CDR3 extends over 14 amino acids. The V segment lost 4 bases and the J segment 5 bases; nucleotides outside the gene matches: 7. Germline V CDR1 and CDR2: SGHTA, FQGNSA. The DNA for the CDR3 is TGTGCCAGCAGCTATCGCGGGGGAAGGGAGACCCAGTACTTC. This codes for CASSYRGGRETQYF.

This chain uses TRBV9 with TRBJ2-3; possible D gene TRBD2, 6 bases. The germline V gene encodes CDR1 SGDLS and CDR2 YYNGEE. V lost 6 bases to trimming and J lost 2 bases, with 13 bases between them. This CDR3 has 14 residues. The CDR3 DNA follows: TGTGCCAGCACCCGGGACTCCTACACAGATACGCAGTATTTT. This encodes CASTRDSYTDTQYF.

The chain employs TRBV7-6 and TRBJ2-2, with TRBD1 matching 8 bases. In germline, CDR1 is SGHVS, CDR2 FNYEAQ. The CDR3 has 17 residues. V dropped 1 base and J dropped 5; count of bases not matched to a gene: 9. CDR3 protein: CASSLVKDRGWTGELFF. The CDR3, as DNA: TGTGCCAGCAGCTTAGTGAAAGACAGGGGATGGACCGGGGAGCTGTTTTTT.

There are many counts of this clonotype. The chain combines TRBV7-2 with TRBJ1-1; no reliable D call. This CDR3 has 13 amino acids. Germline V gene lookup returns CDR1 SGHTA and CDR2 FQGNSA. V lost 8 bases and J lost 0, with 10 bases in between. The CDR3 reads CASSPGLNTEAFF. In nucleotides, the CDR3 is TGTGCCAGCTCACCAGGTTTGAACACTGAAGCTTTCTTT.

The chain recombines TRBV12-5 with TRBJ1-2; D is undetermined. Germline CDR1 LGHNT, CDR2 FRNRAP. V shed 0 bases and J shed 4 bases, with 18 bases lying between them. This CDR3 spans 17 amino acids. This CDR3 is CASGLVRGFDGVYGYTF. CDR3 nucleotides: TGTGCTAGTGGTTTGGTACGCGGATTCGACGGGGTCTATGGCTACACCTTC.

This chain uses TRBV2 with TRBJ1-1; no clear D gene. Germline V gives CDR1 SNHLY, CDR2 FYNNEI. CDR3 length: 14 residues. V was cut by 4 bases and J by 11 bases, with 20 bases left in between. The CDR3 loop is CASSVWPSGLSAFF. The CDR3 bases are TGTGCCAGCAGTGTATGGCCGAGCGGATTGTCCGCTTTCTTT.

The chain recombines TRBV12-3 or TRBV12-4 with TRBJ2-5, with 7 bases fitting TRBD2. Trimming took 5 bases from V and 0 from J; bases not matched to a gene: 6. The CDR3 is made up of 15 amino acids. The DNA of the CDR3 is TGTGCCAGCAGTCGCGGGGGATCCCACCAAGAGACCCAGTACTTC. Protein product: CASSRGGSHQETQYF.

V usage is TRBV4-1 and J usage is TRBJ1-3; D unclear. The V end was cut by 2 bases, the J end by 8 bases, with 10 bases between. CDR1 is MGHRA and CDR2 is YSYEKL in the germline V gene. The length of the CDR3 is 13 residues. The CDR3 protein is CASSQPPSHTIYF. In nucleotides, the CDR3 is TGCGCCAGCAGCCAACCCCCATCCCACACCATATATTTT.

V is TRBV5-4 and J is TRBJ2-7; 8 nucleotides agree with TRBD2. Germline V gene data show CDR1 as SGHNT and CDR2 as YYREEE (reference sequence). The CDR3 covers 14 residues. The ends lost 5 bases at V and 2 bases at J; junction bases unmatched: 6. The CDR3 nucleotides read TGTGCCAGCAGACCACGACTAGCGCCCTACGAGCAGTACTTC. Translating gives CASRPRLAPYEQYF.

This clonotype was picked up a small number of times. The V call is TRBV4-3, the J call TRBJ1-4, with 7 nucleotides matching TRBD1. The CDR3 extends over 15 amino acids. V lost 0 bases to trimming and J lost 5 bases; unmatched junction nucleotides: 3. CDR1 and CDR2 (germline): LGHNA, YSLEER. In DNA, the CDR3 is TGCGCCAGCAGCCAAGAAGGGACAGCAAATGAAAAACTGTTTTTT. Residues: CASSQEGTANEKLFF.

This chain connects TRBV19 to TRBJ2-1, with D unclear. Between the trimmed V and J ends, which lost 9 bases and 0 bases, there was a span of 12 bases. The CDR3 is 14 residues long. Per germline, CDR1 LNHDA and CDR2 SQIVND (reference sequence). The CDR3 coding sequence is TGTGCCAGCCGTATGAAAAACTCCTACAATGAGCAGTTCTTC. Amino acids: CASRMKNSYNEQFF.

This chain links TRBV19 with TRBJ2-3, with D hard to call. The CDR3 is made up of 14 amino acids. Per germline, CDR1 LNHDA and CDR2 SQIVND (reference sequence). Trimming stripped 0 bases from V and 5 bases from J, with 9 bases between. CDR3 in amino acids: CASSIDGREDTQYF. The CDR3 DNA reads TGTGCCAGTAGTATAGACGGAAGGGAAGATACGCAGTATTTT.

In DNA, the CDR3 is TGTGCCAGCAGCTGGGACACCTATAATTCACCCCTCCACTTT. Its translation: CASSWDTYNSPLHF. J is TRBJ1-6 and V is TRBV7-9, with D perhaps matching TRBD1 (6 bases). The CDR3 sequence is 14 residues long. Trimming pared 4 bases from V and 2 bases from J, leaving 6 bases between. From germline, CDR1 is SEHNR and CDR2 FQNEAQ (reference sequence).

The genes are TRBV7-6 and TRBJ2-1; TRBD2 aligns across 8 bases. The CDR3 has 15 amino acids. V dropped 0 bases and J dropped 8; count of bases not matched to a gene: 6. Germline CDR1 reads SGHVS; CDR2 reads FNYEAQ. The CDR3 protein is CASSLASGSVDEQFF. In DNA form, the CDR3 reads TGTGCCAGCAGCTTAGCCAGCGGGAGTGTCGATGAGCAGTTCTTC.

The chain is built from TRBV6-1 and TRBJ2-7, with 10 bases lining up with TRBD2. Per the germline V gene, CDR1 is MNHNS and CDR2 is SASEGT. V shed 7 bases, J shed 0 bases, and the junction held 6 bases outside the gene matches. The length of the CDR3 is 15 residues. The CDR3: CASNRASGSSYEQYF. CDR3 coding DNA: TGTGCCAGCAACAGAGCTAGCGGGAGCTCCTACGAGCAGTACTTC.

This clonotype was counted a few times. The chain has TRBV20-1 and TRBJ2-5, with TRBD2 identical over 14 bases. The germline CDR1 and CDR2 sequences are DFQATT and SNEGSKA (reference sequence). Trimming at V came to 5 bases and at J to 5 bases, leaving 10 bases not matched to a gene. This CDR3 is 16 amino acids long. CDR3 amino acids: CSAQAPGLAGGETQYF. The CDR3 DNA reads as TGCAGTGCTCAGGCCCCCGGACTAGCGGGGGGTGAGACCCAGTACTTC.

The V and J genes are TRBV27 and TRBJ2-2, with 10 bases matching TRBD1. The V gene's germline CDR1 is MNHEY and CDR2 SMNVEV (reference sequence). The CDR3 runs to 16 residues. Trimming cost V 3 bases and J 7 bases; bases outside gene matches: 8. The CDR3 spells CASSFPGTGVNGELFF. Here the CDR3 DNA reads TGTGCCAGCAGTTTTCCCGGGACAGGGGTAAACGGGGAGCTGTTTTTT.

V is TRBV7-9 and J is TRBJ2-2, with D possibly TRBD2 on 6 matching bases. This CDR3 region has 15 residues. The V gene's germline CDR1 is SEHNR and CDR2 FQNEAQ (reference sequence). The V gene lost 3 bases and the J gene lost 1 base, with 9 bases spanning the gap. CDR3 loop: CASSFQGGNTGELFF. The CDR3 coding sequence is TGTGCCAGCAGCTTCCAGGGAGGGAACACCGGGGAGCTGTTTTTT.

In this sample, this clonotype turned up a few times. The chain joins TRBV20-1 to TRBJ2-1; 9 nucleotides align to TRBD2. The CDR3 totals 16 residues. Per the germline V gene, CDR1 is DFQATT and CDR2 is SNEGSKA (reference sequence). J was trimmed by 3 bases and V by 5 bases; bases with no gene match: 11. The chain's CDR3 is CSAADLSGGLYNEQFF. CDR3 DNA sequence: TGCAGTGCTGCCGATCTTAGCGGGGGACTCTACAATGAGCAGTTCTTC.

This chain links TRBV27 with TRBJ2-2; no reliable D call. CDR1 and CDR2 from the germline V gene are MNHEY and SMNVEV (reference sequence). CDR3 length: 12 residues. The germline V and J ends were trimmed by 5 bases and 6 bases, with 7 bases remaining between them. The CDR3 spells CASSPLPGELFF. CDR3 nucleotides: TGTGCCAGCAGTCCCTTACCCGGGGAGCTGTTTTTT.